The 5 T cell receptor beta chains below all came from one sample that was sequenced in a study of shared clonotypes between healthy human individuals. Sequenced by immunoSEQ multiplex PCR; TCRdb stores in-frame clones only, minus some. The sample yields under 1,100,000 clones, roughly 80% seen once. Sequenced: memory CD4+ T cells sorted from blood. The subset is: CD45RA-negative fraction. These receptors originate from a man between 18 and 29 years old in good health.

In DNA, the CDR3 is TGTGCCAGCAGCTTCTTTGGGACACCGCCTGACGAGCAGTACTTC. Its translation: CASSFFGTPPDEQYF. V usage is TRBV7-9 and J usage is TRBJ2-7; D is perhaps TRBD1 (6 bases). The V end was cut by 3 bases, the J end by 5 bases, with 17 bases between. There are 15 residues in the CDR3. Germline V CDR1 and CDR2: SEHNR, FQNEAQ (reference sequence).

The rearrangement links TRBV28 to TRBJ1-2, with D possibly matching TRBD1 (6 bases). CDR3 size: 14 residues. Per germline, CDR1 MDHEN and CDR2 SYDVKM. The V and J ends lost 5 bases and 4 bases respectively, with 14 bases between them. The CDR3 spells CASSPSWGLYGYTF. CDR3 bases: TGTGCCAGCAGTCCCTCGTGGGGGCTCTATGGCTACACCTTC.

The CDR3 region is CASNGHNEAFF. Here the CDR3 DNA reads TGTGCCAGCAACGGACACAATGAAGCTTTCTTT. The chain couples TRBV6-1 to TRBJ1-1; maybe TRBD1 (5 bases). This CDR3 spans 11 amino acids. V was clipped by 7 bases and J by 7 bases, with 10 bases between them. From germline, CDR1 is MNHNS and CDR2 SASEGT.

The chain is built from TRBV29-1 and TRBJ2-2; 10 bases are a match to TRBD1. CDR3 length: 16 amino acids. V shed 2 bases, J shed 3 bases, and the junction held 6 bases outside the gene matches. Germline V gene lookup returns CDR1 SQVTM and CDR2 ANQGSEA. The CDR3 is CSVEIGTGAYTGELFF. Written as DNA, the CDR3 is TGCAGCGTTGAAATTGGGACAGGGGCCTACACCGGGGAGCTGTTTTTT.

This clone was seen repeatedly, ten times or more. This chain joins TRBV9 and TRBJ2-4; D unclear. The germline V and J ends were trimmed by 4 bases and 5 bases, with 4 bases remaining between them. The CDR3 is made up of 11 amino acids. Germline CDR1 and CDR2: SGDLS and YYNGEE. Here the CDR3 DNA reads TGTGCCAGCAGCTCCCAAAACATTCAGTACTTC. Amino acid sequence: CASSSQNIQYF.